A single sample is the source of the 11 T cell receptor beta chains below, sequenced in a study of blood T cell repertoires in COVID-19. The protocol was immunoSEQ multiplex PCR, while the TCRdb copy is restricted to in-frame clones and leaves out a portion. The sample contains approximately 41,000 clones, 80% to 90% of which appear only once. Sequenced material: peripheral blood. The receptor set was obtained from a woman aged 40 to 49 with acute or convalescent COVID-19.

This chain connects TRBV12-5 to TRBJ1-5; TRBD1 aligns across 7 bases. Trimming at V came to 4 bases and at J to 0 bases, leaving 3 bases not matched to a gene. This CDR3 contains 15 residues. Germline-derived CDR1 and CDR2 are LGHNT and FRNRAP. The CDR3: CASGWGQNSNQPQHF. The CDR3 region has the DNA TGTGCTAGTGGTTGGGGACAGAATAGCAATCAGCCCCAGCATTTT.

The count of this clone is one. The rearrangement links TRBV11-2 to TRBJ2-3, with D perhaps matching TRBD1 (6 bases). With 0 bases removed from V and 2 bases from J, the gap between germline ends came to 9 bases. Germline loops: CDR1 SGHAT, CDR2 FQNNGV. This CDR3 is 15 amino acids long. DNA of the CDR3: TGTGCCAGCAGCTTAGAAACAGGGTTCACAGATACGCAGTATTTT. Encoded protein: CASSLETGFTDTQYF.

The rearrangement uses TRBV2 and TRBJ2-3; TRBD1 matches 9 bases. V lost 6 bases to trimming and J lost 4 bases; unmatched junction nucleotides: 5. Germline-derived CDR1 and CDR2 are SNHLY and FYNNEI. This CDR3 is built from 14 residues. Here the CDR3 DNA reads TGTGCCAGCAGCAAGGACAGGGGTGCAGATACGCAGTATTTT. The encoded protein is CASSKDRGADTQYF.

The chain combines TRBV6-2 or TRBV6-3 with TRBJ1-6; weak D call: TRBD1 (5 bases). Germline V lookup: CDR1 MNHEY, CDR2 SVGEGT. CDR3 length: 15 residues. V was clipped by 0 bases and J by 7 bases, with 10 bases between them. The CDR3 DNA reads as TGTGCCAGCAGTTACTCGACCAGGGCCAATTCACCCCTCCACTTT. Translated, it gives CASSYSTRANSPLHF.

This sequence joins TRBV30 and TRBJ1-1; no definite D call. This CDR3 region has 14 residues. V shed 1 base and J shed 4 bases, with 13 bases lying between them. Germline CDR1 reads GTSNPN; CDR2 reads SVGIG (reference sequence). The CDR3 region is CAWSEAGRSTEAFF. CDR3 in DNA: TGTGCCTGGAGTGAAGCGGGAAGGAGCACTGAAGCTTTCTTT.

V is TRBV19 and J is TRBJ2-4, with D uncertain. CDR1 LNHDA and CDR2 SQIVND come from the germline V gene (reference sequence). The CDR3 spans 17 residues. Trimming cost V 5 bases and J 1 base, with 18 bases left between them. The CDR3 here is CASSSPGLRRAKNIQYF. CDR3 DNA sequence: TGTGCCAGTAGTTCCCCCGGCCTCCGCAGGGCCAAAAACATTCAGTACTTC.

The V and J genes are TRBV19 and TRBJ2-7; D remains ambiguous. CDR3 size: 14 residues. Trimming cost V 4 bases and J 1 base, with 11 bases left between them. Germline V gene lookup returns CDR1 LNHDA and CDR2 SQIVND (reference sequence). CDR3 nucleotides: TGTGCCAGTAGTACCAGATCGGGTTCCTACGAGCAGTACTTC. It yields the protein CASSTRSGSYEQYF.

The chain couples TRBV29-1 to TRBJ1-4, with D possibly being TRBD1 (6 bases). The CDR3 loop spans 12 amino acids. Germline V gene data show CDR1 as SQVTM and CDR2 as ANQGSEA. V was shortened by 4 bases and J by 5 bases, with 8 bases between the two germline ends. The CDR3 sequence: CSVGDKNEKLFF. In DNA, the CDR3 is TGCAGCGTTGGGGACAAGAATGAAAAACTGTTTTTT. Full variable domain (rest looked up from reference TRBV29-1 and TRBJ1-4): SAVISQKPSRDICQRGTSLTIQCQVDSQVTMMFWYRQQPGQSLTLIATANQGSEATYESGFVIDKFPISRPNLTFSTLTVSNMSPEDSSIYLCSVGDKNEKLFFGSGTQLSVL.

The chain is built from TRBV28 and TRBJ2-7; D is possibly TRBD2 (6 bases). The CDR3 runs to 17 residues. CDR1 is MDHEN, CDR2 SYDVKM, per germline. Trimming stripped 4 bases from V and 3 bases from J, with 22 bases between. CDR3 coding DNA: TGTGCCAGCAGTTCGCTACCCTTCGGGGGAGCCGTCTACGAGCAGTACTTC. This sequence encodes CASSSLPFGGAVYEQYF.

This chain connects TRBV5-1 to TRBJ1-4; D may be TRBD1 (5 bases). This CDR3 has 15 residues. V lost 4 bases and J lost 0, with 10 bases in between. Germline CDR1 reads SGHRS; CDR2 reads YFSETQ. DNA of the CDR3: TGCGCCAGCAGCCCGACAGTTGCAACTAATGAAAAACTGTTTTTT. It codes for CASSPTVATNEKLFF.

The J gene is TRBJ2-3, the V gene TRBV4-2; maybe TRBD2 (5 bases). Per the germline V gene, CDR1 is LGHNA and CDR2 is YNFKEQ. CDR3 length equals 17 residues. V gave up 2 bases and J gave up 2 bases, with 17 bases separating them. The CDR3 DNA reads TGTGCCAGCAGCCAACTGGAGGCTAGCAGATTCACAGATACGCAGTATTTT. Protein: CASSQLEASRFTDTQYF.